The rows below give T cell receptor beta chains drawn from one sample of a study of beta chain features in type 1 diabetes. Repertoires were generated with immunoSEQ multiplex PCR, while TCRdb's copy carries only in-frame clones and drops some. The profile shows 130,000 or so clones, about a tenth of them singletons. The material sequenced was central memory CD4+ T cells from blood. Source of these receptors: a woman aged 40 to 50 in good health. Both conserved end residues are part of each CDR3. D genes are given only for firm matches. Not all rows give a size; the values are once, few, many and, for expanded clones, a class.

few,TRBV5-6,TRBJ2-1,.,TGTGCCAGCAGCTCCCGACTAGTCCCACAAGCCTACAATGAGCAGTTCTTC,CASSSRLVPQAYNEQFF
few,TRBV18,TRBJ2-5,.,TGTGCCAGCTCACCAGCCAGCGGACTACAAGAGACCCAGTACTTC,CASSPASGLQETQYF
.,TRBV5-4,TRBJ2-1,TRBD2,TGTGCCAGCAGCTTGTATCGGTCTAGCGGGGGTAATGAGCAGTTCTTC,CASSLYRSSGGNEQFF
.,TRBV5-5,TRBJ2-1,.,TGTGCCAGCAGCTTGGCAGGGGCGTCCTACAATGAGCAGTTCTTC,CASSLAGASYNEQFF
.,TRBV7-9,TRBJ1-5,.,TGTGCCAGCAGTTTCGACCTGCGGGGGGATGGCAATCAGCCCCAGCATTTT,CASSFDLRGDGNQPQHF
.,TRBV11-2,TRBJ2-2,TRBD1,TGTGCCAGCAGCCGACCTCCGGGACAGGGGGCATCCGGGGAGCTGTTTTTT,CASSRPPGQGASGELFF
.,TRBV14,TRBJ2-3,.,TGTGCCAGCAGCCGACAGTCCACAGATACGCAGTATTTT,CASSRQSTDTQYF
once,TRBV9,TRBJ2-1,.,TGTGCCAGCAGCGTAGTAGGGGGTACTGAGCAGTTCTTC,CASSVVGGTEQFF
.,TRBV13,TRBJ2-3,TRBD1,TGTGCCAGCAGCCAGGGGGCGGGCACAGATACGCAGTATTTT,CASSQGAGTDTQYF
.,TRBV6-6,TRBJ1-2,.,TGTGCCAGCAGTTACTCGTACGGTTCTGAAGGCTACACCTTC,CASSYSYGSEGYTF